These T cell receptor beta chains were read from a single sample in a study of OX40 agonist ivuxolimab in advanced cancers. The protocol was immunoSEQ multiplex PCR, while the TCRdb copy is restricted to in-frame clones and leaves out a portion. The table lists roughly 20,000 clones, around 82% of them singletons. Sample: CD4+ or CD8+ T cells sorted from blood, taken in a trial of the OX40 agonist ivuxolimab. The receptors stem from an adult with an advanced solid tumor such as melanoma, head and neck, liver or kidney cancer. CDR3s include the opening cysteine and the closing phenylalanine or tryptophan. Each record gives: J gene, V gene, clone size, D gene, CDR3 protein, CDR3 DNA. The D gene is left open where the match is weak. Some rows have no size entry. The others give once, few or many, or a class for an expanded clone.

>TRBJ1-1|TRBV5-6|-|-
CASSLLGMNTEAFF
TGTGCCAGCAGCTTGCTGGGTATGAACACTGAAGCTTTCTTT
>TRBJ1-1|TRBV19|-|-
CASSIGNRAEAFF
TGTGCCAGTAGTATTGGGAACAGGGCTGAAGCTTTCTTT
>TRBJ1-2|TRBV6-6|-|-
CASSYLDSYYGYTF
TGTGCCAGCAGTTACCTCGACAGTTACTATGGCTACACCTTC
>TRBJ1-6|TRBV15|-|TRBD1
CATSIEGGSRSPLHF
TGTGCCACCAGCATTGAAGGGGGCAGTAGGTCACCCCTCCACTTT
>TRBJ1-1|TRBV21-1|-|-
CASSKERDTVTLNTEAFF
TGTGCCAGCAGCAAAGAACGGGACACCGTGACTCTGAACACTGAAGCTTTCTTT
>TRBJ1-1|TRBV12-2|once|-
CASRLVAPVAMNTEAFF
TGTGCAAGTCGCTTAGTGGCACCGGTGGCGATGAACACTGAAGCTTTCTTT
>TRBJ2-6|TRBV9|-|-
CASSPRDRPSGANVLTF
TGTGCCAGCAGCCCTCGGGACCGACCCTCTGGGGCCAACGTCCTGACTTTC
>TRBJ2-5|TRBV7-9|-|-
CASSLQGQPQETQYF
TGTGCCAGCAGCTTACAGGGCCAGCCACAAGAGACCCAGTACTTC
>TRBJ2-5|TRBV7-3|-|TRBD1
CASSFNRGETQYF
TGTGCCAGCAGCTTTAACAGGGGAGAGACCCAGTACTTC
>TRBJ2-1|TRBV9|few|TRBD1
CASSLRDRGSYNEQFF
TGTGCCAGCAGCCTACGGGACAGGGGATCCTACAATGAGCAGTTCTTC
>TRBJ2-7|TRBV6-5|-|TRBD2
CASSRRLAGGYEQYF
TGTGCCAGCAGCCGCCGACTAGCGGGGGGGTATGAGCAGTACTTC
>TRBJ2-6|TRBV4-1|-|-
CASSQDQMGYRTGANVLTF
TGCGCCAGCAGCCAAGATCAAATGGGGTATCGGACTGGGGCCAACGTCCTGACTTTC
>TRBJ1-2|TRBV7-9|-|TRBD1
CASSLGQGADGYTF
TGTGCCAGCAGCTTAGGACAGGGGGCGGATGGCTACACCTTC
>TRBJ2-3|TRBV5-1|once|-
CASSLALRDTQYF
TGCGCCAGCAGCTTGGCGTTGAGGGATACGCAGTATTTT
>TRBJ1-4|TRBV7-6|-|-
CASSLAFTGGGEKLFF
TGTGCCAGCAGCTTAGCGTTTACAGGAGGCGGTGAAAAACTGTTTTTT
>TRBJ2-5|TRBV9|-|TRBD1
CASSVEWTGRKETQYF
TGTGCCAGCAGCGTAGAGTGGACAGGGAGAAAAGAGACCCAGTACTTC
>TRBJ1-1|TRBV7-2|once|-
CASSSRANTEAFF
TGTGCCAGCAGCTCTAGAGCGAACACTGAAGCTTTCTTT
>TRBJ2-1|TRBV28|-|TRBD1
CASSPGQGGGEQFF
TGTGCCAGCAGCCCCGGACAGGGCGGAGGTGAGCAGTTCTTC
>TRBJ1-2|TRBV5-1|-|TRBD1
CASSSTEGGSFNYGYTF
TGCGCCAGCAGTAGTACCGAAGGGGGCTCCTTTAACTATGGCTACACCTTC
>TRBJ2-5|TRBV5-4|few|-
CASSWRGETQYF
TGTGCCAGCAGCTGGAGGGGGGAGACCCAGTACTTC
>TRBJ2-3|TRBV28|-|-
CASSPSVGTDTQYF
TGTGCCAGCAGTCCCTCCGTGGGGACAGATACGCAGTATTTT
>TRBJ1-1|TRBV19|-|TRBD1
CASSPGQALSDTEAFF
TGTGCCAGTAGTCCGGGACAGGCCTTATCGGACACTGAAGCTTTCTTT
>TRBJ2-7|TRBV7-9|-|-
CASSPPSSEQYF
TGTGCCAGCAGCCCTCCCTCTAGCGAGCAGTACTTC
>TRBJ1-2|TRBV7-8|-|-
CASSSTRGGTHYGYTF
TGTGCCAGCAGCTCGACGCGGGGGGGGACCCACTATGGCTACACCTTC
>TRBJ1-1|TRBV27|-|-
CATGDPGRSTEAFF
TGTGCCACCGGGGACCCGGGACGAAGCACTGAAGCTTTCTTT
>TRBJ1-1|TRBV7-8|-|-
CASSPTAGQANTEAFF
TGTGCCAGCAGCCCGACGGCCGGCCAGGCAAACACTGAAGCTTTCTTT
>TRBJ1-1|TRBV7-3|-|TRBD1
CASSLTPGTANTEAFF
TGTGCCAGCAGCTTAACGCCCGGGACAGCGAACACTGAAGCTTTCTTT
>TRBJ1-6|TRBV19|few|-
CASSLYQDYNSPLHF
TGTGCCAGTAGCCTCTACCAGGACTATAATTCACCCCTCCACTTT
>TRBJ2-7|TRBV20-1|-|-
CSVAGGYEQYF
TGCAGTGTGGCAGGGGGGTACGAGCAGTACTTC
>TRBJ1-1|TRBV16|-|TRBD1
CASSRKTGGAEAFF
TGTGCCAGCAGCCGAAAGACAGGGGGGGCTGAAGCTTTCTTT
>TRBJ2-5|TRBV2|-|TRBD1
CASTGTGETQYF
TGTGCCAGCACCGGGACAGGGGAGACCCAGTACTTC
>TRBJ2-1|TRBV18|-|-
CASSPGRGGPYNEQFF
TGTGCCAGCTCACCAGGGAGGGGGGGCCCCTACAATGAGCAGTTCTTC
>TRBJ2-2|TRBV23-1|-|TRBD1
CASSQSTGGRTGELFF
TGCGCCAGCAGTCAATCAACAGGGGGGCGTACCGGGGAGCTGTTTTTT
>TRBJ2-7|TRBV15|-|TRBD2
CATSSGLAGEGEQYF
TGTGCCACCAGCAGCGGACTAGCGGGAGAAGGCGAGCAGTACTTC
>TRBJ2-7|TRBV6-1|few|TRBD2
CASSSTSGRVEQYF
TGTGCCAGCAGCTCGACTAGCGGGAGAGTCGAGCAGTACTTC